Below, 16 T cell receptor beta chains from the same sample are listed, as sequenced in a study of blood T cell repertoires in COVID-19. Measured with immunoSEQ multiplex PCR; TCRdb has only the in-frame clones, and not every one. The sample holds 40,000 to 45,000 clones, about 92% seen once. The sample consisted of peripheral blood. The receptors come from a human donor in a cohort sampled during active COVID-19.

V gene TRBV12-3 or TRBV12-4 combines with J gene TRBJ1-2, with 7 bases lining up with TRBD1. This CDR3 comprises 13 residues. V lost 6 bases and J lost 7; bases outside the gene matches: 8. CDR3 DNA: TGTGCCAGCAGGCTCACAGGGGCAGCTGGCTACACCTTC. It yields the protein CASRLTGAAGYTF.

The chain recombines TRBV9 with TRBJ2-7; 12 positions match TRBD2. Per germline, CDR1 SGDLS and CDR2 YYNGEE. The junction had 3 bases not matched to a gene; V was cut back by 2 bases and J by 3 bases. The CDR3 has 15 residues. The CDR3 protein is CASSVTGLAGYEQYF. Written as DNA, the CDR3 is TGTGCCAGCAGCGTGACGGGACTAGCGGGCTACGAGCAGTACTTC.

This chain links TRBV3-1 (or the pseudogene TRBV3-2) with TRBJ2-3; 9 bases agree with TRBD2. Germline V gene lookup returns CDR1 LGHDT and CDR2 YNNKEL (reference sequence). Losses at the gene ends were 1 base for V and 4 bases for J; bases not matched to a gene: 3. The length of the CDR3 is 15 residues. The CDR3 bases are TGTGCCAGCAGCCAAGGGGGACTAGCCGCAGATACGCAGTATTTT. Encoded protein: CASSQGGLAADTQYF.

The CDR3 region has the DNA TGTGCCAGCAGTTTAAAAGCGGGGAACTACAATTCACCCCTCCACTTT. Translated, it gives CASSLKAGNYNSPLHF. The genes are TRBV27 and TRBJ1-6; D gene ambiguous. This CDR3 region has 16 residues. Deletions cut 2 bases from V and 7 bases from J, with 15 bases between. The germline V gene encodes CDR1 MNHEY and CDR2 SMNVEV (reference sequence).

The chain uses TRBV5-1 and TRBJ2-3, with D maybe TRBD2 (5 bases). There are 15 residues in the CDR3. The germline V and J ends were trimmed by 2 bases and 6 bases, with 16 bases remaining between them. From germline, CDR1 is SGHRS and CDR2 YFSETQ. Here the CDR3 DNA reads TGCGCCAGCAGCTTTGAGGGTTCATTTATGGATACGCAGTATTTT. Its translation is CASSFEGSFMDTQYF. The variable domain in full, with the rest retrieved from reference TRBV5-1 and TRBJ2-3, is KAGVTQTPRYLIKTRGQQVTLSCSPISGHRSVSWYQQTPGQGLQFLFEYFSETQRNKGNFPGRFSGRQFSNSRSEMNVSTLELGDSALYLCASSFEGSFMDTQYFGPGTRLTVL.

J is TRBJ2-3 and V is TRBV29-1; 8 bases agree with TRBD1. CDR1 SQVTM and CDR2 ANQGSEA come from the germline V gene. This CDR3 is built from 14 residues. V lost 4 bases, J lost 4 bases, and 7 bases stayed unmatched. In DNA, the CDR3 is TGCAGCGTTGTCCAGGGGGCGATTCCAGATACGCAGTATTTT. The encoded protein is CSVVQGAIPDTQYF.

The genes are TRBV11-2 and TRBJ2-1; 7 bases are shared with TRBD1. Germline V gene lookup returns CDR1 SGHAT and CDR2 FQNNGV. With 5 bases clipped from V and 0 bases from J, the junction kept 10 bases outside the gene matches. CDR3 size: 17 residues. This chain's CDR3 is CASSTNRGLSSYNEQFF. Here the CDR3 DNA reads TGTGCCAGCAGCACTAACAGGGGCTTGAGCTCCTACAATGAGCAGTTCTTC.

The gene calls are TRBV28 and TRBJ1-2, with D unresolved. The CDR3 covers 14 residues. The germline CDR1 and CDR2 sequences are MDHEN and SYDVKM. Trimming cost V 3 bases and J 0 bases, with 8 bases left between them. The CDR3 protein is CASSFRRPNYGYTF. CDR3 in DNA: TGTGCCAGCAGTTTTCGGAGACCTAACTATGGCTACACCTTC.

The chain employs TRBV27 and TRBJ2-7, with D possibly matching TRBD1 (5 bases). Germline loops: CDR1 MNHEY, CDR2 SMNVEV (reference sequence). The CDR3 has 15 amino acids. The ends were cut back, 6 bases at V and 0 bases at J, with 15 bases in the middle. The chain's CDR3 is CASSSQGLSSYEQYF. CDR3 DNA: TGTGCCAGCAGCTCCCAGGGCCTCAGCTCCTACGAGCAGTACTTC.

The CDR3 here is CASSHYTGGRYNSPLHF. The CDR3, as DNA: TGTGCCAGCAGCCATTATACAGGGGGCAGGTATAATTCACCCCTCCACTTT. J is TRBJ1-6 and V is TRBV3-1 (or the pseudogene TRBV3-2); 9 nucleotides align to TRBD1. J lost 4 bases, V lost 3 bases, and 7 bases had no gene match. This CDR3 spans 17 amino acids. In germline, CDR1 is LGHDT, CDR2 YNNKEL (reference sequence).

V gene TRBV5-1 combines with J gene TRBJ1-6; TRBD1 matches 9 bases. V lost 7 bases to trimming and J lost 7 bases; unmatched junction nucleotides: 9. CDR1 and CDR2 (germline): SGHRS, YFSETQ. The CDR3 totals 15 residues. CDR3 nucleotide sequence: TGCGCCAGCGGACCTTTAGGGACAGGGAATTCACCCCTCCACTTT. Amino acid sequence: CASGPLGTGNSPLHF.

This chain uses TRBV3-1 (or the pseudogene TRBV3-2) with TRBJ1-2, with 8 bases aligning to TRBD1. The CDR3 runs 14 residues. V gave up 6 bases and J gave up 5 bases; unmatched junction bases: 8. CDR1 is LGHDT and CDR2 is YNNKEL in the germline V gene (reference sequence). CDR3 sequence (DNA): TGTGCCAGCAGTCCCGGGACAGGTTCGTATGGCTACACCTTC. Amino acids: CASSPGTGSYGYTF.

This chain connects TRBV27 to TRBJ1-6; 8 bases fit TRBD1. The CDR3 is 15 residues long. With V trimmed by 5 bases and J by 10 bases, 10 bases remained unmatched. Germline-derived CDR1 and CDR2 are MNHEY and SMNVEV (reference sequence). Here the CDR3 DNA reads TGTGCCAGCAGTCCGCGCGACAGGGGCAAATCACCCCTCCACTTT. It yields the protein CASSPRDRGKSPLHF.

CDR3 sequence reads: CASSQERLGRSTGELFF. The DNA for the CDR3 is TGTGCCAGCAGCCAAGAGAGGCTCGGTCGGTCCACCGGGGAGCTGTTTTTT. The genes are TRBV4-2 and TRBJ2-2; D not certain. The CDR3 extends over 17 amino acids. CDR1 and CDR2 from the germline V gene are LGHNA and YNFKEQ. V was trimmed by 0 bases and J by 4 bases, leaving 15 bases between them.

V is TRBV6-5 and J is TRBJ1-5; TRBD1 aligns across 11 bases. The CDR3 sequence is 15 residues long. The ends lost 8 bases at V and 6 bases at J; junction bases unmatched: 9. Germline CDR1 MNHEY, CDR2 SVGAGI. This chain's CDR3 is CASRSGTGGFQPQHF. The CDR3 DNA reads as TGTGCCAGCCGATCCGGGACAGGGGGATTTCAGCCCCAGCATTTT.

The V call is TRBV5-4, the J call TRBJ1-2, with D possibly TRBD1 on 6 matching bases. The CDR3 totals 13 residues. CDR1 is SGHNT, CDR2 YYREEE, per germline (reference sequence). V gave up 1 base and J gave up 6 bases, with 10 bases separating them. The CDR3 here is CASSLTGLNGYTF. Here the CDR3 DNA reads TGTGCCAGCAGCTTGACAGGGTTGAATGGCTACACCTTC. The whole variable domain, filled in from reference TRBV5-4 and TRBJ1-2, reads ETGVTQSPTHLIKTRGQQVTLRCSSQSGHNTVSWYQQALGQGPQFIFQYYREEENGRGNFPPRFSGLQFPNYSSELNVNALELDDSALYLCASSLTGLNGYTFGSGTRLTVV.